The following is a TCR beta chain sequence with its context. It lacks a known antigen. Base qualities are not recorded, but no much larger clone differs from it by a single base. The sample is drawn from a study of cytomegalovirus exposure and HLA in healthy donors (TCRdb year 2017). Notes on the research overall: An earlier analysis of approximately 600 of the donors reported 250 to 350 Gb of sequence data and roughly 110 million unique TCR beta sequences from about 179 million T cells. The later analysis used no new phenotypic data to find candidate immune exposures, relying instead on TCR beta sequences and their occurrence across donors. The study profiled the T cell repertoires of more than 500 subjects by immunosequencing and related them to cytomegalovirus serostatus. On average, approximately 250,000 unique TCR beta nucleotide sequences were sequenced per donor among about 400 genotyped donors of the cohort, with 15% to 20% of those sequences being non-productive. A later analysis re-examined previously published TCR beta repertoires from about 670 donors and added high-resolution HLA genotyping to investigate patterns of TCR occurrence. In a later genetic analysis, genome-wide SNP genotypes for about three fifths of the 666 donors were used, and that subset was treated as a discovery cohort. The study aimed to test whether signatures of past pathogen exposure could be identified by cataloging public T cell receptors. An earlier analysis of around 540 of the donors applied high-throughput TCR beta sequencing to assess whether each TCR beta V gene segment acted as functional or pseudogenic. Both class I and class II loci were covered by HLA typing, at four-digit resolution. An early release that covered 640 HLA-typed donors contained approximately 320 gigabases of sequencing data and roughly 84 million unique TCR sequences. Donor age, sex, ethnicity and CMV serostatus were compiled alongside the repertoire data. Several DR-DQ haplotypes were treated as single units for association and clustering because of strong linkage in the cohort. Besides the first cohort of more than 650 subjects, a separate validation cohort made up of roughly 120 different subjects was used. Every repertoire in the discovery cohort had been generated on one and the same sequencing platform. Among the roughly 390 genotyped donors, 75% to 90% belonged to the genetic ancestry cluster associated with self-reported Caucasian donors. To predict cytomegalovirus infection status, the study brought together high-throughput TCR immunosequencing, statistical association of individual TCRs with disease status, and machine learning. The number of donors typed differed by locus, with about 629-630 for A, B, C, DRB1 and DQB1, over 500 for DQA1, 600 to 610 for DPA1, and around 430 for DPB1. Findings and caveats that apply to the study as a whole: The classifier was reported to diagnose cytomegalovirus status with high specificity and sensitivity in both the original cohort and the validation cohort. Most TCR sequences were observed very rarely across donors, whereas some public TCRs were present in many individuals. Most CMV-associated TCR beta chains appeared to be HLA-restricted in a later analysis, and the HLA associations seemed to be driven largely by CMV exposure. Because counts were too low, seventeen rarely observed V segments, including chromosome 9 orphons, were excluded from the earlier analysis of a few hundred of the donors. A cluster of highly shared sequence variants was judged likely to represent a technical artifact of the sequencing pipeline. A later analysis found that TCR association rates varied across HLA loci, with DRB1 alleles showing the most associated TCRs and HLA-C alleles the fewest. A further reported finding was that TCR beta sequences accurately predicted the HLA-A and HLA-B alleles for most subjects in the first cohort. The 87-base-pair reads could not distinguish some IMGT-functional V segments, including TRBV6-2 and TRBV6-3, so those segments were excluded. In vitro tests confirmed that a few of the cytomegalovirus-associated TCR beta chains recognize cytomegalovirus antigens. In this cohort, only TCR beta chains were sequenced, and detectable features were limited by the absence of alpha or paired-chain data. When HLA alleles, especially DR and DQ, strongly co-occurred, attributing TCR associations to individual alleles was difficult. The authors suggested that the approach could potentially be extended to other disease states and immunological phenotypes. In a later analysis, HLA-associated TCR beta chains were found to be more clonally expanded and to have lower generation probabilities than equally common non-associated chains. An earlier analysis of approximately 540 of the donors showed that most TCR beta V segments appeared in productive rearrangements either about 90% or about 30% of the time, which broadly matched IMGT annotations. Presence/absence analyses assumed roughly uniform sequencing depth across donors, an assumption that may not hold. According to a later genetic analysis, donors in an Asian-associated ancestry cluster had fewer N-insertions in productive TCRs than the approximately 630-donor mean. According to a later analysis, parvovirus B19, influenza, CMV and Epstein-Barr virus appeared linked to several top co-occurrence clusters. A later analysis associated roughly 17,000 TCR beta sequences with specific HLA alleles at a false discovery rate of 0.05. An association between a missense DCLRE1C variant and V-gene and J-gene trimming of TCR beta chains was found in a later genetic analysis and replicated in an independent cohort. Because some donors lacked HLA typing at each locus, the association tests relied only on the typed subset. The study listed 150 to 200 TCR beta chains as associated with cytomegalovirus. The only immune exposure information available for the cohort was CMV serostatus. Linkage disequilibrium might explain the correlated functional status among segregating V segments, but an unknown experimental factor could not be excluded.

The cohort was made up of roughly 670 healthy bone marrow donors. At the time of sampling, all cohort members were nominally healthy, though unrecorded immune exposures were likely present. The donor was CMV seronegative and was included in the group of several hundred seronegative cohort members. A peripheral blood sample was provided by each donor, and peripheral blood mononuclear cells were used for TCR beta sequencing. Genomic DNA extraction from the blood cell samples was performed with the Qiagen DNeasy Blood Extraction Kit. Receptor amplification or capture employed the immunoSEQ multiplex PCR assay. For the multiplex PCR, a mixture combining 60 forward primers for TCR Vbeta segments and 13 reverse primers for TCR Jbeta segments was used. A multiplex PCR assay on genomic DNA amplified the CDR3 region of rearranged TCR beta genes. Amplified TCR beta libraries were sequenced as 87-base-pair reads on the Illumina HiSeq System. The authors' analysis ran thus. In a later analysis, approximately 74 million unique TCR beta chains were counted across the 650 to 700 repertoires, and around 10 million of these chains were shared by at least two donors. A nearest-neighbor algorithm error-corrected the raw reads and collapsed the reads into unique sequences, merging closely related sequences to remove PCR and sequencing errors. To assign V, D and J gene segments, CDR3 sequences were aligned to IMGT reference sequences. For a sequence to be retained, a match of at least six nucleotides was required to both a V gene segment and a J gene segment. Rearrangements were classified as productive when the CDR3 lacked stop codons and remained in frame with V and J, and all other rearrangements were classified as non-productive. Following IMGT convention, CDR3 was defined as the stretch from the second conserved V-encoded cysteine to the conserved J-encoded phenylalanine. The earlier analysis of about 620 of the donors excluded sequences that lacked an unambiguous match to a single V gene segment. In an earlier analysis of roughly 600 of the donors, a V segment was called functional when productive rearrangements were above 56.7%, and segregating when the standard deviation between donors exceeded 5%. To diagnose cytomegalovirus status from the catalog of TCR beta chain sequences, a statistical classification framework was built. In a later analysis, V and J genes were assigned by comparing TCR nucleotide sequences against IMGT/GENE-DB human TR gene sequences. In a later analysis, CDR3 sequences and most-parsimonious VDJ recombination scenarios were assigned using the TCRdist pipeline. In a later analysis, every TCR beta chain was defined by the combination of its CDR3 amino acid sequence and its V-gene family, and reads without a unique V-gene family were dropped. A later analysis removed 450 to 600 highly shared, low-generation-probability nucleotide sequences to deal with suspected cross-contamination and a sequencing artifact. In a later analysis, a clonal expansion index for each public chain was calculated from normalized within-repertoire ranks of inferred template counts. Generation probabilities in a later analysis came from a VDJ recombination model fitted to out-of-frame rearrangements, and those results were checked against IGoR. A later analysis scored TCR-TCR, TCR-HLA and TCR-CMV co-occurrence with hypergeometric tests, applying a repertoire-size bias correction to TCR pairs. To estimate false discovery rates, a later analysis permuted the HLA or CMV assignments 20 times. In a later analysis, co-occurring TCRs were grouped using DBSCAN, and TCRdist sequence similarity was added for clustering within HLA-allele-positive subsets. Co-occurrence clustering excluded repertoires with fewer than 30,000 or more than 120,000 public chains, plus five with anomalous nucleotide sharing. TCRdb mirrors the immuneACCESS table, restricted to in-frame sequences. Some clones are absent from its copies; in checked studies, under half trace to an unresolved V gene, and the reason for the others is unknown. From that table come the V and J calls and clone size; the DNA was used to work out D and trimming. The sample table contains 140,000 or so clones; only one count was recorded for 60% to 80% of them. 1.5% to 2% of the sample is taken by the ten largest.

Taken from cysteine to phenylalanine, the CDR3 has 15 residues. The entry retains the CDR3 DNA only, 45 bases that are in frame from base 1. CDR1 SNHLY and CDR2 FYNNEI are derived from the germline V gene. The V end gives up 4 bases and the J end 3 bases, leaving 8 bases in the junction not matched to a gene. This TCR came from a woman in her twenties or thirties in good health and CMV-seronegative. The sample consisted of PBMCs. The V and J genes are TRBV2 and TRBJ2-7; a stretch of 8 junction bases matches TRBD2. In nucleotides, the sequence is TGTGCCAGCAGTGTTTTAGCGGGATCCGACTACGAGCAGTACTTC. Its translation reads: CASSVLAGSDYEQYF.